This TCR beta chain was retrieved from a study of PD-1 blockade in classical Hodgkin lymphoma (dated by TCRdb to about 2020). For the study in its entirety: Nivolumab dosing was 3 mg/kg intravenously every 2 weeks, continuing until either disease progression or unacceptable toxicity. To define a peripheral blood immune signature of response to PD-1 blockade in classical Hodgkin lymphoma, the study combined TCR beta sequencing with CyTOF.

This clone showed up just a few times. Its cognate antigen has yet to be identified. Per-base quality was not reported, and no clone a single base away is much larger than it. According to the study, the label for this sample's time point signals: cycle 2 day 1 (C2D1) of nivolumab. Relapse after autologous stem cell transplantation had occurred in all trial patients, and cohorts A, B and C were distinguished by prior brentuximab vedotin exposure. The trial cohort was composed of around 60 patients with relapsed/refractory classical Hodgkin lymphoma, for whom complete response, partial response or progressive disease was recorded as best overall response. Single-agent nivolumab was administered to trial patients in the multi-cohort phase II CheckMate 205 trial. An independent review committee assessed best overall response by applying the 2007 International Working Group response criteria. PBMCs from the trial were collected at three points: immediately before nivolumab initiation (C1D1), and during therapy at cycle 2 day 1 and cycle 4 day 1. Peripheral blood was collected in 8 mL Vacutainer Cell Preparation Tubes, from which PBMCs were isolated by centrifugation and then cryopreserved.

Broader findings and caveats from the paper: Trial patients achieving complete response had baseline diversity similar to newly diagnosed patients, whereas partial responders and progressors had significantly lower diversity. CD4+ but not CD8+ TCR diversity rose significantly by C4D1 (p=0.0027 vs p=0.16), most apparent in complete responders (p=0.02). Diversity was lower in patients who began nivolumab less than 1 year after ASCT, so these patients were left out of later analyses to avoid confounding by immune reconstitution. The study was limited to a single clinical trial cohort, and causes of repertoire differences, possibly disease activity or prior therapy, remained undefined. Baseline TCR diversity was reported to be lower in newly diagnosed patients than in healthy donors, and even lower in relapsed/refractory patients.

Genomic DNA was extracted with the Qiagen DNeasy kit from unsorted PBMCs and from negatively selected CD4+ and CD8+ fractions. Amplification of TCR beta CDR3 regions was done by immunoSEQ multiplex PCR with primers that anneal to V and J segments. Amplification bias was minimized using a synthetic immune receptor repertoire, and residual bias was removed computationally after sequencing. From the authors' description of their analysis: Repertoire diversity was quantified as the Shannon entropy index using custom Python scripts. Unsorted, CD4+ and CD8+ repertoires were analyzed separately, except for combined analyses in which CD4+ and CD8+ sequences were merged in silico. A clone counted as expanded when the clone's frequency after treatment rose at least 2-fold relative to C1D1, and clones undetected at baseline were given a pseudocount of 0.5. Clones with 0 or 1 copy at C1D1 were classified as singleton clones, and clones with 2 or more copies were classified as non-singleton clones. Clones expanded in unsorted samples were annotated as CD4+, CD8+ or unknown by matching protein sequences in sorted samples from the same patient. Wilcoxon tests on paired samples were used to test diversity changes from C1D1 to C4D1. This immuneACCESS table, as held by TCRdb, lists in-frame sequences with V and J called but not all clones. Of the missing ones, under half trace to an unresolved V gene in checked studies; the others have no known cause. V and J calls and clone size are those listed in that table; D and trimming were worked out from the DNA. In this sample the table shows nearly 60,000 clones, around 93% of which occur a single time. Of the sample, more than 9% is held by the ten largest clones.

The sequence was obtained from a human donor with classical Hodgkin lymphoma. Sequencing was performed on peripheral blood mononuclear cells (PBMCs), taken before the second cycle of nivolumab.

The CDR3 in this case is CASSQEGYAGNRDGYTF. At the DNA level, the sequence is TGCGCCAGCAGCCAAGAGGGATACGCAGGAAATAGAGATGGCTACACCTTC. Here the chain combines TRBV4-3 and TRBJ1-2, with an unclear D gene assignment. V loses 0 bases of germline sequence and J loses 6 bases, and the interval between the two ends is 20 bases. The CDR3 has 17 amino acids, counting the end cysteine and phenylalanine. The entry retains the CDR3 DNA only, 51 bases that are in frame from base 1. CDR1 and CDR2 are read off the germline V gene as LGHNA and YSLEER.